These T cell receptor beta chains were read from a single sample in a study of blood T cell repertoires in COVID-19. TCRdb's table, derived via immunoSEQ multiplex PCR, lists solely in-frame clones and lacks some. Of under 150,000 clones in the sample, about 77% were seen once. Sequencing used peripheral blood. The receptors were gathered from a woman between 45 and 65 years old with active or convalescent COVID-19. Each CDR3 is given without its conserved first and last residue. Fields, in order: J gene, V gene, CDR3 protein.

j_call: TRBJ1-1
v_call: TRBV18
cdr3_aa: ASSLARPGQGNTEAF

j_call: TRBJ2-5
v_call: TRBV7-2
cdr3_aa: ASSLAVIAGGATETQY

j_call: TRBJ1-6
v_call: TRBV11-2
cdr3_aa: ASSLLDSPLH

j_call: TRBJ2-5
v_call: TRBV7-8
cdr3_aa: ASSPRRSQETQY

j_call: TRBJ2-7
v_call: TRBV30
cdr3_aa: AWSTRQDSVLVYEQY

j_call: TRBJ1-2
v_call: TRBV7-2
cdr3_aa: ASTQGKGQFGYT

j_call: TRBJ2-1
v_call: TRBV3-1/TRBV3-2
cdr3_aa: ASSGGAYNEQF

j_call: TRBJ2-5
v_call: TRBV29-1
cdr3_aa: SVGSPGGQETQY

j_call: TRBJ1-1
v_call: TRBV19
cdr3_aa: ASSIEQGSTEAF

j_call: TRBJ1-1
v_call: TRBV11-1
cdr3_aa: ASSSDRDEAF

j_call: TRBJ1-3
v_call: TRBV13
cdr3_aa: ASSPRDGGNTIY

j_call: TRBJ2-2
v_call: TRBV4-3
cdr3_aa: ASSQEGPTFQPGELF

j_call: TRBJ2-2
v_call: TRBV7-3
cdr3_aa: ASSGPSGGSNTGELF

j_call: TRBJ1-1
v_call: TRBV6-5
cdr3_aa: ATLKLGGPQAEAF

j_call: TRBJ2-7
v_call: TRBV6-5
cdr3_aa: AKDRGTYEQY

j_call: TRBJ2-6
v_call: TRBV30
cdr3_aa: AWHRDRTSGRPRSNVLT

j_call: TRBJ2-5
v_call: TRBV19
cdr3_aa: ASGTSGTHETQY

j_call: TRBJ1-5
v_call: TRBV19
cdr3_aa: ASSIGLVNQPQH

j_call: TRBJ2-7
v_call: TRBV11-3
cdr3_aa: ASSLGQGAFDEQY

j_call: TRBJ1-2
v_call: TRBV14
cdr3_aa: ASSSDRGYGYT

j_call: TRBJ2-5
v_call: TRBV2
cdr3_aa: ASSELAGQTQY

j_call: TRBJ1-1
v_call: TRBV21-1
cdr3_aa: ASSRSCTEAF

j_call: TRBJ1-2
v_call: TRBV4-3
cdr3_aa: ASSQDSFGYGYT

j_call: TRBJ2-7
v_call: TRBV7-8
cdr3_aa: ASSEDYLYEQY